This TCR beta chain came from a study of T cell repertoires in cytomegalovirus infection. The wider study: CMV epitopes used comprised recently identified HLA-C-restricted ones and well-studied HLA-B-restricted ones. It was the public TCR beta signatures that indicated both CMV infection and matching HLA type. Whole-study results and caveats: What dominated the ex vivo response were HLA-C-restricted CMV-specific TCR beta clonotypes. CMV carriers having the relevant HLA were flagged by cumulative public TCR beta family frequency.

TCRdb analysed the reads with MiXCR anew, one entry per CDR3 protein. Of 650,000 to 900,000 distinct CDR3 sequences in the sample, 25% to 30% were seen once. In the case of this clonotype: Its antigen is as yet unknown.

Germline loops: CDR1 MDHEN, CDR2 SYDVKM. This CDR3 has 13 amino acids. Trimming removed 11 bases at V and 10 bases at J, with 18 bases between. The starting material was cultured CD8+ T cells from PBMCs, obtained from culture after CMV antigen stimulation. The receptor was derived from a human donor in good health (CMV status not recorded). Some clones in this sample may be carry-over from other donors' samples. The chain joins TRBV28 to TRBJ1-6; no clear D. Here the CDR3 DNA reads TGTGCCGTCTCCGAGTTGCCAGACTCACCCCTCCACTTT. It specifies CAVSELPDSPLHF. Complete variable domain (other parts from reference TRBV28 and TRBJ1-6): DVKVTQSSRYLVKRTGEKVFLECVQDMDHENMFWYRQDPGLGLRLIYFSYDVKMKEKGDIPEGYSVSREKKERFSLILESASTNQTSMYLCAVSELPDSPLHFGNGTRLTVT.